These 2 T cell receptor beta chains share one sample of origin, sequenced in a study of T cell repertoires in cytomegalovirus infection. TCRdb fed the reads into MiXCR, producing one record per CDR3 protein. This sample has hundreds of thousands of distinct CDR3 sequences, with about 44% found just once. These receptors are not linked to any known antigen. The source material was cultured PBMCs, sampled from culture after CMV antigen stimulation. These receptors all stem from a human donor in good health (CMV status not recorded). Some clones in this sample may be carry-over from other donors' samples.

This clonotype was found many times. V gene TRBV7-2 combines with J gene TRBJ2-7, with 7 bases aligning to TRBD2. The J segment lost 6 bases and the V segment lost 1 base, leaving 3 bases of the junction unmatched. CDR3 length: 13 amino acids. The germline V gene encodes CDR1 SGHTA and CDR2 FQGNSA. The CDR3 DNA reads TGTGCCAGCAGCTTAGTCGGCGGGAGCGAGCAGTACTTC. Translated, it gives CASSLVGGSEQYF.

The rearrangement uses TRBV7-2 and TRBJ1-1; D not certain. Trimming removed 6 bases from V and 1 base from J, with 12 bases in between. Germline lookup yields CDR1 SGHTA and CDR2 FQGNSA. The CDR3 extends over 14 amino acids. The CDR3 region is CASRTGGRNTEAFF. DNA for the CDR3: TGTGCCAGCAGAACTGGAGGGAGGAACACTGAAGCTTTCTTT.